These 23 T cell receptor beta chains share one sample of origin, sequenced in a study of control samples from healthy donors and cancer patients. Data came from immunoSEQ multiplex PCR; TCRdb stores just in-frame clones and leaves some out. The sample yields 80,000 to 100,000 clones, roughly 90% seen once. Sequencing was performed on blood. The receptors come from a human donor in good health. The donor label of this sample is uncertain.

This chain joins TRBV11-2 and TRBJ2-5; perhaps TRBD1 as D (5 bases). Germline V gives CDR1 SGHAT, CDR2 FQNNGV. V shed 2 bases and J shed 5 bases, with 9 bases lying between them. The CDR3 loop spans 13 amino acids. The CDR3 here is CASSLNWGETQYF. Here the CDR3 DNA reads TGTGCCAGCAGCTTAAACTGGGGCGAGACCCAGTACTTC.

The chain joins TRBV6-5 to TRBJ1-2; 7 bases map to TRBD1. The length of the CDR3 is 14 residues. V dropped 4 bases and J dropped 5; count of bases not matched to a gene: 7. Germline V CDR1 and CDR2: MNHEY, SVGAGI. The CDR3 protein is CASSFTGQVYGYTF. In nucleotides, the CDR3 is TGTGCCAGCAGTTTCACCGGACAGGTTTATGGCTACACCTTC.

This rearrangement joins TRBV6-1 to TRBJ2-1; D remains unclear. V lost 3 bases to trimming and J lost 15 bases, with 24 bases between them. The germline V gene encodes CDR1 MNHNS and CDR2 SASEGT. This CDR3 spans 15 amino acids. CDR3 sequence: CASSEGGAAPSGPFF. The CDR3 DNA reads TGTGCCAGCAGTGAGGGTGGCGCGGCACCGTCCGGTCCGTTCTTC.

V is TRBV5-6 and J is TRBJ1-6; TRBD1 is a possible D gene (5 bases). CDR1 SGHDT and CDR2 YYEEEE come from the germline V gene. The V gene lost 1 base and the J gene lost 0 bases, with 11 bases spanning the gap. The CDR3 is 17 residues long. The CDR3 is CASSLWAGTSYNSPLHF. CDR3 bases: TGTGCCAGCAGCTTGTGGGCGGGGACCTCCTATAATTCACCCCTCCACTTT.

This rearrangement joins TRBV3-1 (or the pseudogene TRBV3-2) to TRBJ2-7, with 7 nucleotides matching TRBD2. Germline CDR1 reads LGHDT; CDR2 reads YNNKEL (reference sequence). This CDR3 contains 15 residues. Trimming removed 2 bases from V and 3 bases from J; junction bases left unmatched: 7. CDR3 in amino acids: CASSQRLAVGYEQYF. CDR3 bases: TGTGCCAGCAGCCAAAGGCTAGCGGTGGGCTACGAGCAGTACTTC.

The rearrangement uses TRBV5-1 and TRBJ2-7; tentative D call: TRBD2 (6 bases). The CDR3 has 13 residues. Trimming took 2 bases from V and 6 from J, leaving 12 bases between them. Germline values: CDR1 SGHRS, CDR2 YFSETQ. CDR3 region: CASSLIGGGEQYF. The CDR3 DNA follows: TGCGCCAGCAGCTTAATTGGGGGAGGCGAGCAGTACTTC.

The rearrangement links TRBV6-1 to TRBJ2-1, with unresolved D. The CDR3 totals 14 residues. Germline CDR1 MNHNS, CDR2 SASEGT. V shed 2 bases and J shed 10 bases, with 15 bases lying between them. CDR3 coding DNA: TGTGCCAGCAGTGAATTGCCGAAAACTTCAGAGCAGTTCTTC. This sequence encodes CASSELPKTSEQFF.

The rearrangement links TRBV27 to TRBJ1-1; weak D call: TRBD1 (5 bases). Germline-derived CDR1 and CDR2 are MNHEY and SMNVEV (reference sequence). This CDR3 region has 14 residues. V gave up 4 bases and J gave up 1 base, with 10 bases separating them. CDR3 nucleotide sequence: TGTGCCAGCAGTTCGTACAGGTGGAACACTGAAGCTTTCTTT. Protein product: CASSSYRWNTEAFF.

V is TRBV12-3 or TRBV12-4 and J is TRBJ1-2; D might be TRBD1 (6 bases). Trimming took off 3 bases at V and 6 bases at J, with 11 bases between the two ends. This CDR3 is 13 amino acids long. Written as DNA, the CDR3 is TGTGCCAGCAGTTTTAGGGGGGGGGATGGCTACACCTTC. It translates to CASSFRGGDGYTF.

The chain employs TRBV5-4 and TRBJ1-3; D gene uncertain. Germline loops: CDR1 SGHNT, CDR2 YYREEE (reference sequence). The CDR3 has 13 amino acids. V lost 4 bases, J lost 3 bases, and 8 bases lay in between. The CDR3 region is CASSLKGGNTIYF. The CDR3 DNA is TGTGCCAGCAGCCTAAAGGGTGGAAACACCATATATTTT.

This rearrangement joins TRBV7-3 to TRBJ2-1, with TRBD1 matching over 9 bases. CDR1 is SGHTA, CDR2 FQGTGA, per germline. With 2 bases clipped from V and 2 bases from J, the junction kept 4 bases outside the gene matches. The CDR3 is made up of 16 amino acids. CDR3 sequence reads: CASSLYGQGTYNEQFF. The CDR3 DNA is TGTGCCAGCAGCTTATATGGACAGGGGACCTACAATGAGCAGTTCTTC.

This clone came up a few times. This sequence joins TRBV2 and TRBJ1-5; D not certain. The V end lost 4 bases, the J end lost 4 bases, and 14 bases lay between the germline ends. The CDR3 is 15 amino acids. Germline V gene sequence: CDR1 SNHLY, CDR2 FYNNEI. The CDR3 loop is CASSGGSGRNQPQHF. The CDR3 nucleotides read TGTGCCAGCAGTGGAGGTTCCGGGCGTAATCAGCCCCAGCATTTT. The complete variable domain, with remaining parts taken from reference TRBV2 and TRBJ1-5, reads EPEVTQTPSHQVTQMGQEVILRCVPISNHLYFYWYRQILGQKVEFLVSFYNNEISEKSEIFDDQFSVERPDGSNFTLKIRSTKLEDSAMYFCASSGGSGRNQPQHFGDGTRLSIL.

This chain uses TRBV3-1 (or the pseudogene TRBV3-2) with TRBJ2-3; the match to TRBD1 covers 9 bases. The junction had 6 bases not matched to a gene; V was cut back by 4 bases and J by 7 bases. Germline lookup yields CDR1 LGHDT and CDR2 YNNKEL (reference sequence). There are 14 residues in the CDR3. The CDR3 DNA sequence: TGTGCCAGCAGCCCCCGGGACAGGGAAAATACGCAGTATTTT. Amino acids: CASSPRDRENTQYF.

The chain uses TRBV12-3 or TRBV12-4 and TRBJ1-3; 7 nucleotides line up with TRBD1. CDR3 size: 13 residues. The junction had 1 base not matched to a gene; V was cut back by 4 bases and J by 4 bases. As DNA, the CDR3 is TGTGCCAGCAGTTGGGGACAGGGAAACACCATATATTTT. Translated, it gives CASSWGQGNTIYF.

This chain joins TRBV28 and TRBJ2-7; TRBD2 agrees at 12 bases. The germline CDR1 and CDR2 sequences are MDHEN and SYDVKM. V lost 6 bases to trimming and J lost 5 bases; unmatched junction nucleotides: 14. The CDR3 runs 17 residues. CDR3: CASRLSASGGASHEQYF. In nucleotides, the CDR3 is TGTGCCAGCAGGCTGTCGGCTAGCGGGGGGGCTAGCCACGAGCAGTACTTC. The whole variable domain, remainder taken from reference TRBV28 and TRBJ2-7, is DVKVTQSSRYLVKRTGEKVFLECVQDMDHENMFWYRQDPGLGLRLIYFSYDVKMKEKGDIPEGYSVSREKKERFSLILESASTNQTSMYLCASRLSASGGASHEQYFGPGTRLTVT.

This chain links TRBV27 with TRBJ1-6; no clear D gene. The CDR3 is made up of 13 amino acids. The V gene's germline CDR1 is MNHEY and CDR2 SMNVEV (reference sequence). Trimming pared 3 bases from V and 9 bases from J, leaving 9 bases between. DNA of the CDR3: TGTGCCAGCAGTTTTAAAGGGATTTCACCCCTCCACTTT. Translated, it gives CASSFKGISPLHF.

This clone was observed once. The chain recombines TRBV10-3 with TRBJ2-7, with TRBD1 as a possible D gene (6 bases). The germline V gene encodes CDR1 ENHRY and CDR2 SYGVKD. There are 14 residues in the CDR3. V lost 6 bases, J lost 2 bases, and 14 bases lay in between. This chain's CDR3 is CAISLGDTTYEQYF. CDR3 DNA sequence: TGTGCCATCAGCCTGGGGGACACTACCTACGAGCAGTACTTC.

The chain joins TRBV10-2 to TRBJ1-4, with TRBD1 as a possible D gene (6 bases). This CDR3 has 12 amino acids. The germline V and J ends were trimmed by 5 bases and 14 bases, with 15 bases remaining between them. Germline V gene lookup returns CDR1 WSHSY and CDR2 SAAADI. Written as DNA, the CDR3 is TGCGCCAGCAGTCTGGGGGGGGCAGGGCTGTTTTTT. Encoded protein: CASSLGGAGLFF.

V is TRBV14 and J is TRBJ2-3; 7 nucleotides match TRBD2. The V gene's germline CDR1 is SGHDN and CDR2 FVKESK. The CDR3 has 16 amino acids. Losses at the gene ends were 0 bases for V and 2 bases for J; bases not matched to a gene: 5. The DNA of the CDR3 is TGTGCCAGCAGCCAAGACCGGGACTACCTCACAGATACGCAGTATTTT. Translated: CASSQDRDYLTDTQYF.

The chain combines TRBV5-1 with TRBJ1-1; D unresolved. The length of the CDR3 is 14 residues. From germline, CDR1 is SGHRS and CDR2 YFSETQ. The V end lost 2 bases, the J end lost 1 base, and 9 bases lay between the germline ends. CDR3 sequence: CASSLGIANTEAFF. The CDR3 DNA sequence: TGCGCCAGCAGCTTAGGGATTGCGAACACTGAAGCTTTCTTT.

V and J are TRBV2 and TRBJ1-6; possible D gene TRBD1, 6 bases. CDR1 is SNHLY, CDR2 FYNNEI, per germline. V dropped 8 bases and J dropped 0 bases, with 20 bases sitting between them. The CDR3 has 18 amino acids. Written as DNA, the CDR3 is TGTGCCAGCTGTGGACAGCCTAACCATAGCTCCTATAATTCACCCCTCCACTTT. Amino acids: CASCGQPNHSSYNSPLHF.

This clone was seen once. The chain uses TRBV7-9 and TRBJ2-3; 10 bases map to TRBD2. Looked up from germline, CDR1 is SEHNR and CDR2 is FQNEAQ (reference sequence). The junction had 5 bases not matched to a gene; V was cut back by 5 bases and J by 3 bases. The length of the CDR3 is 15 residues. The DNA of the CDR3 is TGTGCCAGCAGCCCAACTAGCGGGGCGACAGATACGCAGTATTTT. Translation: CASSPTSGATDTQYF.

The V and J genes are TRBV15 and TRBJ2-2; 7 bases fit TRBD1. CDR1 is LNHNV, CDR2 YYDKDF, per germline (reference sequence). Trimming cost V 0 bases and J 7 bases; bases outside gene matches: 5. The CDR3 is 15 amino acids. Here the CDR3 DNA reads TGTGCCACCAGCAGAGATCTTCAGGGGGACGGGGAGCTGTTTTTT. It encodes CATSRDLQGDGELFF. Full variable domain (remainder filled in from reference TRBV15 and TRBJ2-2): DAMVIQNPRYQVTQFGKPVTLSCSQTLNHNVMYWYQQKSSQAPKLLFHYYDKDFNNEADTPDNFQSRRPNTSFCFLDIRSPGLGDTAMYLCATSRDLQGDGELFFGEGSRLTVL.